Below are 17 T cell receptor beta chains sequenced from a single sample in a study of blood T cell repertoires in COVID-19. The table came from immunoSEQ multiplex PCR; TCRdb's copy has only in-frame clones and leaves some out. The sample lists around 180,000 clones, around 82% seen once, with 17% in the top ten. Source material: PBMCs or T cells enriched from blood (not recorded which). The receptor set was obtained from a woman aged 45-59 years with acute COVID-19.

The rearrangement joins TRBV9 to TRBJ1-3; a weak D match, TRBD1 (6 bases). Germline V gene data show CDR1 as SGDLS and CDR2 as YYNGEE. The CDR3 is 17 amino acids. The germline V and J ends were trimmed by 0 bases and 0 bases, with 13 bases remaining between them. The CDR3 DNA reads TGTGCCAGCAGCGTAGCGGGACACAAGGCCTCTGGAAACACCATATATTTT. Its protein is CASSVAGHKASGNTIYF.

A word on this clone: This specimen includes other DNA sequences encoding the same CDR3. V gene TRBV6-5 combines with J gene TRBJ1-1; D is unresolved. Germline CDR1 is MNHEY and CDR2 is SVGAGI. The CDR3 length is 11 residues. V lost 7 bases, J lost 1 base, and 4 bases lay in between. The CDR3 DNA reads TGTGCCAGCACCGGGAACACTGAAGCTTTCTTT. Translating it yields CASTGNTEAFF.

This clone was picked up a small number of times. The genes are TRBV5-1 and TRBJ1-4; no firm D call. CDR1 is SGHRS, CDR2 YFSETQ, per germline. The CDR3 is 15 amino acids. V was clipped by 0 bases and J by 1 base, with 7 bases between them. CDR3 sequence (DNA): TGCGCCAGCAGCTTGGTTTCGGGAACTAATGAAAAACTGTTTTTT. As protein: CASSLVSGTNEKLFF.

This chain joins TRBV11-2 and TRBJ1-2; D is unclear. CDR1 is SGHAT, CDR2 FQNNGV, per germline. The CDR3 runs 14 residues. V dropped 3 bases and J dropped 3 bases, with 11 bases sitting between them. The CDR3 nucleotides are TGTGCCAGCAGCTTGGGCAGGAATTACTATGGCTACACCTTC. It encodes CASSLGRNYYGYTF.

This chain uses TRBV19 with TRBJ1-4; 9 positions agree with TRBD1. Germline-derived CDR1 and CDR2 are LNHDA and SQIVND (reference sequence). The CDR3 length is 14 residues. V gave up 6 bases and J gave up 4 bases; unmatched junction bases: 3. The DNA of the CDR3 is TGTGCCAGTAGGTGGACAGGGGTTAATGAAAAACTGTTTTTT. It codes for CASRWTGVNEKLFF.

The rearrangement uses TRBV11-2 and TRBJ1-5, with D unclear. Between the trimmed V and J ends, which lost 1 base and 0 bases, there was a span of 10 bases. Germline CDR1 reads SGHAT; CDR2 reads FQNNGV. The CDR3 has 16 amino acids. The CDR3 is CASSLGAGYSNQPQHF. The DNA of the CDR3 is TGTGCCAGCAGCTTAGGTGCAGGTTATAGCAATCAGCCCCAGCATTTT.

J is TRBJ1-2 and V is TRBV7-9; 8 bases align to TRBD1. V lost 0 bases to trimming and J lost 5 bases; unmatched junction nucleotides: 5. CDR3 length: 15 residues. In germline, CDR1 is SEHNR, CDR2 FQNEAQ (reference sequence). In nucleotides, the CDR3 is TGTGCCAGCAGCTTAGCTGACAGGGGCGCTTATGGCTACACCTTC. Residues: CASSLADRGAYGYTF.

V gene TRBV5-6 combines with J gene TRBJ2-1; weak D call: TRBD1 (6 bases). The CDR3 runs 15 residues. V lost 0 bases to trimming and J lost 4 bases, with 11 bases between them. Germline CDR1 SGHDT, CDR2 YYEEEE. CDR3 protein: CASSLEQGKYNEQFF. The CDR3 nucleotides are TGTGCCAGCAGCTTGGAACAGGGTAAATACAATGAGCAGTTCTTC.

This chain joins TRBV21-1 and TRBJ2-5; the D call TRBD2 from the table was never checked on the DNA. TRBV21-1 is assigned pseudogene status. This CDR3 has 22 amino acids. CDR3 nucleotides: TGTGCCAGCAGCAAAGTCCACGACTACATAAACACCGGGGGGCGCGTAAGAGAGACCCAGTACTTC. Translation gives CASSKVHDYINTGGRVRETQYF.

The chain has TRBV19 and TRBJ2-3; 10 bases fit TRBD2. The CDR3 length is 18 residues. V dropped 1 base and J dropped 2; count of bases not matched to a gene: 9. Germline V CDR1 and CDR2: LNHDA, SQIVND (reference sequence). The chain's CDR3 is CASSIVASGGGFTDTQYF. CDR3 bases: TGTGCCAGTAGTATAGTGGCCAGCGGGGGGGGCTTCACAGATACGCAGTATTTT.

The chain is built from TRBV4-1 and TRBJ2-3; tentative D call: TRBD2 (5 bases). The CDR3 consists of 15 residues. Germline CDR1 is MGHRA and CDR2 is YSYEKL. V lost 0 bases to trimming and J lost 4 bases, with 11 bases between them. CDR3 in DNA: TGCGCCAGCAGCCAAGATGAGAGGGTCTCAGATACGCAGTATTTT. Amino acid sequence: CASSQDERVSDTQYF.

This rearrangement joins TRBV28 to TRBJ1-5; a possible D gene is TRBD1 (5 bases). The CDR3 extends over 14 amino acids. The V end was cut by 5 bases, the J end by 6 bases, with 14 bases between. Germline lookup yields CDR1 MDHEN and CDR2 SYDVKM. The CDR3 is CASSVGGGFQPQHF. For the CDR3, the DNA is TGTGCCAGCAGTGTTGGGGGGGGGTTTCAGCCCCAGCATTTT. Full variable domain (remainder filled in from reference TRBV28 and TRBJ1-5): DVKVTQSSRYLVKRTGEKVFLECVQDMDHENMFWYRQDPGLGLRLIYFSYDVKMKEKGDIPEGYSVSREKKERFSLILESASTNQTSMYLCASSVGGGFQPQHFGDGTRLSIL.

The CDR3 reads CASSGTSGGTYEQYV. The CDR3 DNA reads TGCGCCAGCTCCGGGACTAGCGGGGGGACTTACGAGCAGTACGTC. V and J are TRBV10-1 and TRBJ2-7; the match to TRBD2 covers 15 bases. CDR3 length: 15 amino acids. Germline V gene sequence: CDR1 WNHNN, CDR2 SYGVQD (reference sequence). J was trimmed by 4 bases and V by 8 bases; bases with no gene match: 6.

The chain combines TRBV5-1 with TRBJ1-2; D gene ambiguous. Trimming took off 4 bases at V and 6 bases at J, with 16 bases between the two ends. Germline V lookup: CDR1 SGHRS, CDR2 YFSETQ. This CDR3 is built from 14 residues. The CDR3 nucleotides read TGCGCCAGCAGCCCCGGGGAGGGTCGAAATGGCTACACCTTC. As protein: CASSPGEGRNGYTF.

The rearrangement uses TRBV10-3 and TRBJ2-3, with 14 bases fitting TRBD2. CDR3 length equals 16 residues. V dropped 0 bases and J dropped 9; count of bases not matched to a gene: 5. CDR1 ENHRY and CDR2 SYGVKD come from the germline V gene. The CDR3 is CAISESTSGGAGTQYF. CDR3 nucleotide sequence: TGTGCCATCAGTGAGTCGACTAGCGGGGGGGCAGGGACGCAGTATTTT.

The rearrangement links TRBV2 to TRBJ1-2; TRBD1 is a possible D gene (5 bases). The germline V gene encodes CDR1 SNHLY and CDR2 FYNNEI. V was pared by 7 bases and J by 7 bases, with 13 bases between. The CDR3 is made up of 12 amino acids. The CDR3 sequence: CASTTDSPGYTF. In DNA, the CDR3 is TGTGCCAGCACTACAGACAGTCCTGGCTACACCTTC.

The CDR3 sequence: CASSLLGITASGGAEGIQYF. The CDR3 region has the DNA TGTGCCAGCAGTTTATTGGGGATTACGGCTAGCGGGGGGGCCGAAGGCATTCAGTACTTC. The chain uses TRBV28 and TRBJ2-4; 12 bases are shared with TRBD2. Unmatched junction bases numbered 19, after V lost 1 base and J lost 9 bases. CDR3 length: 20 residues. The germline V gene has CDR1 MDHEN and CDR2 SYDVKM.